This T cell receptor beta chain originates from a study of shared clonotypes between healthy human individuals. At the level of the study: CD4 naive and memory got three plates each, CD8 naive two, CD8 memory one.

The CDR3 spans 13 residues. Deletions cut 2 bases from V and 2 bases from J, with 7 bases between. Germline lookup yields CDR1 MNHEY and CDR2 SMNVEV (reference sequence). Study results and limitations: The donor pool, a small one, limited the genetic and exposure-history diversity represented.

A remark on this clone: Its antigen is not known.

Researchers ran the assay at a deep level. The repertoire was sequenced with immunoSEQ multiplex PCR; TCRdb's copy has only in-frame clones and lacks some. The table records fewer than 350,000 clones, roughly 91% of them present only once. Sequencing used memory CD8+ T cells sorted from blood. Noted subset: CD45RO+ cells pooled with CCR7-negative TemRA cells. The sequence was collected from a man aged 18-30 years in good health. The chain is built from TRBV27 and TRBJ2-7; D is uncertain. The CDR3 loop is CASSLGVAYEQYF. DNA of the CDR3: TGTGCCAGCAGTTTAGGCGTAGCCTACGAGCAGTACTTC.